This T cell receptor beta chain was obtained from a study of blood T cell repertoires in COVID-19. For the study at large: The samples span acute and convalescent COVID-19 from the United States, Italy and Spain.

In the original analysis: Reference gene primers were amplified, and this amplification served to estimate nucleated cell counts. Data came from immunoSEQ multiplex PCR; TCRdb stores just in-frame clones and leaves some out. The DNA was the basis for D and trimming; V, J and clone size are from that table. This sample has approximately 100,000 clones, with 91% found just once. This CDR3 contains 14 residues. Germline CDR1 is MNHNY and CDR2 is SVGAGI (reference sequence). V dropped 5 bases and J dropped 7 bases, with 12 bases sitting between them. The chain recombines TRBV6-6 with TRBJ1-6; no firm D call. The TCR sequence derives from a human donor in a cohort sampled during active COVID-19. Sequenced input: peripheral blood. CDR3 sequence (DNA): TGTGCCAGCAGTACAATTGCGGAGAATTCACCCCTCCACTTT. Its protein is CASSTIAENSPLHF.